What follows are 9 T cell receptor beta chains derived from one specimen sequenced in a study of T cells in women clearing cervical HPV infection. This table comes from immunoSEQ multiplex PCR, and its TCRdb copy is limited to in-frame clones, with some not included. The sample data list some 15,000 clones. Sequencing input: blood buffy coat. Receptors originate from a woman between 18 and 70 years old with a cervical HPV16 infection that either progressed to CIN3+ or cleared (not recorded which).

As concerns this clone: The CDR3 extends 3 residues past the end of the read, so its final part is completed from the germline J gene. The V and J genes are TRBV4-1 and TRBJ1-3; possible D gene TRBD1, 5 bases. In germline, CDR1 is MGHRA, CDR2 YSYEKL. The V end lost 8 bases, the J end lost 1 base, and 21 bases lay between the germline ends. There are 17 residues in the CDR3. CDR3 DNA (partial): TGCGCCAGCGCAAGAACACGGGCCCCAGGGTCTGGAAACACC. Translated, it gives CASARTRAPGSGNT. Given in full, the CDR3 is CASARTRAPGSGNTIYF.

Note on this clone: Read sequence stops 3 residues before the CDR3 end, and the germline J gene provides the missing end. This chain links TRBV20-1 with TRBJ1-1, with D maybe TRBD1 (5 bases). This CDR3 is 13 amino acids long. The germline V gene has CDR1 DFQATT and CDR2 SNEGSKA (reference sequence). V lost 1 base and J lost 1, with 7 bases in between. Partial CDR3 DNA: TGCAGTGCTAGAGGACAGAAGAACACTGAA. Its translation: CSARGQKNTE. In full, the CDR3 is CSARGQKNTEAFF.

Turning to this clone: The read falls 3 residues short of the CDR3 end, and the missing part is taken from the germline J gene. The rearrangement joins TRBV7-2 to TRBJ1-1, with D perhaps TRBD1 (5 bases). Deletions cut 5 bases from V and 2 bases from J, with 12 bases between. This CDR3 contains 14 residues. Germline lookup yields CDR1 SGHTA and CDR2 FQGNSA. CDR3 protein: CASSPTTVNTEAFF. CDR3 bases read: TGTGCCAGCAGCCCTACGACAGTAAACACTGAA.

In the case of this clone: The CDR3 end is not reached by the read, which stops 3 residues before it; the germline J gene fills it in. This chain connects TRBV2 to TRBJ2-7; D is perhaps TRBD1 (6 bases). Trimming left V 7 bases short and J 3 bases short, with 10 bases between. Germline loops: CDR1 SNHLY, CDR2 FYNNEI. This CDR3 comprises 12 residues. The sequenced CDR3 bases are TGTGCCAGCACTGGGACATACTACGAG. Its protein is CASTGTYYE. The whole CDR3 protein reads CASTGTYYEQYF.

In the case of this clone: Coverage ceases 3 residues before the CDR3 finishes, and the germline J gene fills in the end. The chain has TRBV4-2 and TRBJ2-1; 8 bases fit TRBD2. V shed 0 bases and J 7 bases; nucleotides not matched to a gene: 8. The CDR3 has 16 residues. The germline V gene encodes CDR1 LGHNA and CDR2 YNFKEQ. The CDR3 reads CASSQDGSGRNNEQFF. The sequenced part of the CDR3 DNA is TGTGCCAGCAGCCAAGATGGAAGCGGGAGAAATAATGAG.

A remark on this clone: The read falls 3 residues short of the CDR3 end, and the missing part is taken from the germline J gene. The same CDR3 also results from other DNA sequences found in this sample. V is TRBV11-3 and J is TRBJ1-1; 9 nucleotides match TRBD1. CDR3 length equals 15 residues. The V gene's germline CDR1 is SGHNT and CDR2 YENEEA. The part of the CDR3 DNA that was read is TGTGCCAGCAGCTTAGCCCTGGGACAGGGTTCGGCG. Its translation: CASSLALGQGSA. In full, the CDR3 reads CASSLALGQGSAAFF.

In the case of this clone: The CDR3 end is not reached by the read, which stops 3 residues before it; the germline J gene fills it in. The gene calls are TRBV6-2 or TRBV6-3 and TRBJ1-1, with 7 bases fitting TRBD1. The junction had 13 bases not matched to a gene; V was cut back by 6 bases and J by 0 bases. CDR3 length: 17 residues. Germline-derived CDR1 and CDR2 are MNHEY and SVGEGT. Incomplete CDR3 DNA: TGTGCCAGCAGCCGGGACAGCGGGACGCAAATGAACACTGAA. Protein product: CASSRDSGTQMNTE. The CDR3 reads in full as CASSRDSGTQMNTEAFF.

As to this clone: The missing CDR3 end, 3 residues past where the read stops, is filled in from the germline J gene. J is TRBJ2-3 and V is TRBV7-8; D possibly corresponds to TRBD2 (5 bases). The germline CDR1 and CDR2 sequences are SGHVS and FQNEAQ. The length of the CDR3 is 14 residues. V shed 3 bases and J shed 1 base, with 8 bases lying between them. The CDR3 here is CASSFGVGTDTQYF. CDR3 DNA (partial): TGTGCCAGCAGCTTCGGGGTGGGCACAGATACG. The complete variable domain, with remaining parts taken from reference TRBV7-8 and TRBJ2-3, reads GAGVSQSPRYKVAKRGQDVALRCDPISGHVSLFWYQQALGQGPEFLTYFQNEAQLDKSGLPSDRFFAERPEGSVSTLKIQRTQQEDSAVYLCASSFGVGTDTQYFGPGTRLTVL.

Concerning this clone itself: The read ends 3 residues early relative to the CDR3; the germline J gene fills the gap. The chain combines TRBV7-8 with TRBJ2-3; tentatively, D is TRBD2 (5 bases). Germline CDR1 is SGHVS and CDR2 is FQNEAQ. Trimming left V 0 bases short and J 2 bases short, with 9 bases between. CDR3 length: 15 residues. The CDR3 here is CASSLARANTDTQYF. The CDR3 bases that were read are TGTGCCAGCAGCTTAGCGCGGGCAAACACAGATACG.